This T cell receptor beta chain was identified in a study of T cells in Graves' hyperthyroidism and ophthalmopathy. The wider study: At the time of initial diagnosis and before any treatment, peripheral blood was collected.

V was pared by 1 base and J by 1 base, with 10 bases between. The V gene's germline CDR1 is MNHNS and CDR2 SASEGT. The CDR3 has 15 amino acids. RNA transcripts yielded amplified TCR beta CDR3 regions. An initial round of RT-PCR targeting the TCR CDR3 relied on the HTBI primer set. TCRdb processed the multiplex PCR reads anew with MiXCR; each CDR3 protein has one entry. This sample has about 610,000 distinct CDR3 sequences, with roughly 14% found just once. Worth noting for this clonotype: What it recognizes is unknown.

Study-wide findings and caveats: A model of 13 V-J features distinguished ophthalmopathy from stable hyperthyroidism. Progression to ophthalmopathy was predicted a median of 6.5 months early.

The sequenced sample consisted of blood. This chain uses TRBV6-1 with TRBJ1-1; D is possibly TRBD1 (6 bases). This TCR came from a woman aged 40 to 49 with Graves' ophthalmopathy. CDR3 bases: TGTGCCAGCAGTGAAGTTTGGGGGCAGAACACTGAAGCTTTCTTT. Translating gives CASSEVWGQNTEAFF.